This T cell receptor (beta chain) was captured by sequencing in a study of cytomegalovirus exposure and HLA in healthy donors (dated by TCRdb to about 2017). Turning to the overall study: An earlier analysis of several hundred of the donors reported about 250 Gb of sequence data and 120 million or so unique TCR beta sequences from roughly 200 million T cells. A later genetic analysis used genome-wide SNP genotypes for about 55% of the 666 donors, treating that subset as a discovery cohort. An earlier analysis of several hundred of the donors applied high-throughput TCR beta sequencing to assess whether each TCR beta V gene segment acted as functional or pseudogenic. An early release that covered about 600 HLA-typed donors contained approximately 290 gigabases of sequencing data and 75 million to 100 million unique TCR sequences. Among some 400 genotyped donors of the cohort, an average of 235,054 unique TCR beta nucleotide sequences were sequenced per donor, 15% to 20% of them non-productive. Besides the first cohort of about 730 subjects, a separate validation cohort made up of about 120 different subjects was used. The study aimed to test whether cataloging public T cell receptors could reveal signatures of past pathogen exposure. To study patterns of TCR occurrence, a later analysis re-analyzed previously published TCR beta repertoires from around 660 donors and added high-resolution HLA genotyping. All discovery cohort repertoires had been generated using a single sequencing platform. To predict cytomegalovirus infection status, the study brought together high-throughput TCR immunosequencing, statistical association of individual TCRs with disease status, and machine learning. Because of strong linkage in the cohort, 4 to 6 DR-DQ haplotypes were treated as single units for association and clustering. Of the roughly 400 genotyped donors, over 65% fell in the genetic ancestry cluster associated with self-reported Caucasian donors. Donor age, sex, ethnicity and CMV serostatus were compiled alongside the repertoire data. HLA typing included class I and class II loci at four-digit resolution. Typing coverage varied by locus: roughly 629-630 donors for A, B, C, DRB1 and DQB1; about 520 for DQA1; 606 for DPA1; some 470 for DPB1. The study used immunosequencing to profile the T cell repertoires of more than 650 subjects and linked those repertoires to cytomegalovirus serostatus. The later analysis used no new phenotypic data to find candidate immune exposures, relying instead on TCR beta sequences and their occurrence across donors.

The method was the immunoSEQ multiplex PCR assay. For the multiplex PCR, a mixture combining 60 forward primers for TCR Vbeta segments and 13 reverse primers for TCR Jbeta segments was used. The CDR3 region of rearranged TCR beta genes was amplified from genomic DNA by a multiplex PCR assay. On the Illumina HiSeq System, the amplified TCR beta libraries were sequenced as 87-base-pair reads. On the authors' methods: A later analysis tallied around 82 million unique TCR beta chains across the 600 to 700 repertoires, and approximately 9.9 million of those chains were shared by two or more donors. Raw reads were error-corrected and collapsed into unique sequences by a nearest-neighbor algorithm in which closely related sequences were merged to remove PCR and sequencing errors. Alignment of CDR3 sequences to IMGT reference sequences was used to assign V, D and J gene segments. For a sequence to be retained, at least a six-nucleotide match to both a V gene segment and a J gene segment was required. Rearrangements were called productive when the CDR3 lacked stop codons and stayed in frame with V and J; all others were non-productive. Following IMGT convention, CDR3 was defined as the stretch from the second conserved V-encoded cysteine to the conserved J-encoded phenylalanine. The earlier analysis of a few hundred of the donors excluded any sequence lacking an unambiguous match to a single V gene segment. In an earlier analysis of roughly 600 of the donors, a V segment was called functional when productive rearrangements were above 56.7%, and segregating when the standard deviation between donors exceeded 5%. A statistical classification framework was developed to diagnose cytomegalovirus status using the catalog of TCR beta chain sequences. A later analysis assigned V and J genes by comparing TCR nucleotide sequences with IMGT/GENE-DB human TR gene sequences. In a later analysis, CDR3 sequences and most-parsimonious VDJ recombination scenarios were assigned using the TCRdist pipeline. In a later analysis, each TCR beta chain was defined by its CDR3 amino acid sequence together with its V-gene family, and reads lacking a unique V-gene family were excluded. In a later analysis, 550 to 650 highly shared, low-generation-probability nucleotide sequences were removed to address suspected cross-contamination and a sequencing artifact. In a later analysis, a clonal expansion index for each public chain was calculated from normalized within-repertoire ranks of inferred template counts. In a later analysis, generation probabilities were computed using a VDJ recombination model fitted to out-of-frame rearrangements, and the results were checked against IGoR. Hypergeometric tests were used in a later analysis to score TCR-TCR, TCR-HLA and TCR-CMV co-occurrence, with a repertoire-size bias correction applied to the TCR pairs. A later analysis estimated false discovery rates by permuting HLA or CMV assignments 20 times. In a later analysis, co-occurring TCRs were grouped with DBSCAN, and TCRdist sequence similarity was added when clustering was performed within HLA-allele-positive subsets. For co-occurrence clustering, repertoires with fewer than 30,000 or more than 120,000 public chains were excluded, along with five repertoires with anomalous nucleotide sharing. Held by TCRdb, this immuneACCESS table contains in-frame sequences only and omits some clones. Under half of the omission traces to an unresolved V gene where checked; the cause of the rest is unknown. That table is the source of V, J and clone size, and D and trimming were worked out from the DNA. The sample's table covers 130,000 or so clones. The ten biggest clones cover 1.5% to 1.7% of the sample.

The cohort comprised 710 or so healthy bone marrow donors. Cohort members were all nominally healthy when sampled, although unrecorded immune exposures were likely present. The donor was CMV seronegative and was included in the group of 352 seronegative cohort members. Each donor provided a peripheral blood sample, and peripheral blood mononuclear cells were used for TCR beta sequencing. Genomic DNA extraction from the blood cell samples was performed with the Qiagen DNeasy Blood Extraction Kit. About this clone: The specificity of this receptor is unknown. Other DNA sequences in the sample encode the same CDR3.

Here is what the overall study found, with its caveats: The classifier was reported to diagnose cytomegalovirus status with high specificity and sensitivity in both the original cohort and the validation cohort. A further reported finding was that TCR beta sequences accurately predicted the HLA-A and HLA-B alleles for most subjects in the first cohort. In vitro tests confirmed that a few of the cytomegalovirus-associated TCR beta chains recognize cytomegalovirus antigens. In a later analysis, several top co-occurrence clusters were reported to appear linked to parvovirus B19, influenza, CMV and Epstein-Barr virus. When HLA alleles, especially DR and DQ, strongly co-occurred, TCR associations were difficult to assign to individual alleles. Only TCR beta chains were sequenced in this cohort, and the absence of alpha or paired-chain data limited detectable features. Correlated functional status among segregating V segments might be attributable to linkage disequilibrium, but an unknown experimental factor could not be ruled out. Around 16 rarely observed V segments, including chromosome 9 orphons, were excluded from the earlier analysis of approximately 500 of the donors because counts were too low. In a later analysis, HLA-associated TCR beta chains showed more clonal expansion and lower generation probabilities than non-associated chains that were equally common. A cluster of highly shared sequence variants was judged likely to represent a technical artifact of the sequencing pipeline. Across donors, most TCR sequences were observed very rarely, whereas some public TCRs were present in many individuals. The only immune exposure information available for the cohort was CMV serostatus. In a later analysis, the rate of TCR association differed among HLA loci, with DRB1 alleles having the most associated TCRs and HLA-C alleles having the fewest. Broadly in line with IMGT annotations, most TCR beta V segments showed up in productive rearrangements about 90% or about 30% of the time in an earlier analysis of around 550 of the donors. A later genetic analysis reported fewer N-insertions in productive TCRs among donors in an Asian-associated ancestry cluster than the roughly 700-donor mean. It was suggested by the authors that the approach could potentially be generalized to other disease states and immunological phenotypes. Because some donors lacked HLA typing at each locus, the association tests relied only on the typed subset. At a false discovery rate of 0.05, a later analysis linked some 18,000 TCR beta sequences to specific HLA alleles. An association between a missense DCLRE1C variant and V-gene and J-gene trimming of TCR beta chains was found in a later genetic analysis and replicated in an independent cohort. The study listed around 160 TCR beta chains as associated with cytomegalovirus. The presence/absence analyses assumed that sequencing depth was roughly uniform across donors, and that assumption may not be true. According to a later analysis, most CMV-associated TCR beta chains appeared to be HLA-restricted, and the HLA associations seemed to be driven largely by CMV exposure.

Specimen: PBMCs. The source is a woman aged 40 to 50 in good health and CMV-seronegative.

The CDR3 has the sequence CASSPRQGAGTEAFF. The DNA sequence follows: TGTGCCAGCTCACCACGTCAGGGGGCTGGGACTGAAGCTTTCTTT. This chain is built from TRBV18 and TRBJ1-1; 8 middle bases align to TRBD1. Unmatched junction bases come to 6, with V trimmed by 1 base and J by 5 bases. CDR1 KGHSH and CDR2 LQKENI were looked up in the germline V gene. Including the terminal cysteine and phenylalanine, the CDR3 comprises 15 residues. CDR3 DNA only is kept here, 45 bases in frame from base 1.